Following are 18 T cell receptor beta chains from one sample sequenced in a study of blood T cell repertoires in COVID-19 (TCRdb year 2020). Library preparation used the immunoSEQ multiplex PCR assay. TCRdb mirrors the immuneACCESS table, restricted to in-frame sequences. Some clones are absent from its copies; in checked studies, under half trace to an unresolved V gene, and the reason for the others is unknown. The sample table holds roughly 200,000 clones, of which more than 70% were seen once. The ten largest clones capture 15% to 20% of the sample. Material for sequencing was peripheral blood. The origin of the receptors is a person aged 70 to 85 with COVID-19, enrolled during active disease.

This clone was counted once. CDR3 sequence reads: CAWGVTDNSPLHF. CDR3 DNA: TGTGCCTGGGGGGTAACGGATAATTCACCCCTCCACTTT. The chain uses TRBV30 and TRBJ1-6; D remains ambiguous. This CDR3 has 13 residues. V shed 5 bases and J shed 5 bases, with 10 bases lying between them. Germline CDR1 and CDR2: GTSNPN and SVGIG (reference sequence).

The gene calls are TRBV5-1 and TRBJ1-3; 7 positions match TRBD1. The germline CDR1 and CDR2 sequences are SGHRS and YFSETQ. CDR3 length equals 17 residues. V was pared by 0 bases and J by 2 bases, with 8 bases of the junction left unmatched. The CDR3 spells CASSLAGPGQAGNTIYF. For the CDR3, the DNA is TGCGCCAGCAGCTTGGCCGGTCCAGGACAGGCTGGAAACACCATATATTTT.

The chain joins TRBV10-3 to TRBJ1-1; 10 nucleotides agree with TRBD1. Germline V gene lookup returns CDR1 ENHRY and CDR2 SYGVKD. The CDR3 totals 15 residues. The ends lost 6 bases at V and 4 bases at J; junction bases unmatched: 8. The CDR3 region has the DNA TGTGCCATCAGGGACTTGACAGGGGGCGGCACTGAAGCTTTCTTT. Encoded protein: CAIRDLTGGGTEAFF.

The DNA of the CDR3 is TGTGCCAGCAGCTTAGCGGGGTCGGGGCAAGAGACCCAGTACTTC. Protein: CASSLAGSGQETQYF. The chain joins TRBV7-6 to TRBJ2-5; weak D call: TRBD2 (5 bases). This CDR3 is built from 15 residues. V lost 0 bases and J 2 bases, leaving 10 bases between the germline ends. Germline V lookup: CDR1 SGHVS, CDR2 FNYEAQ.

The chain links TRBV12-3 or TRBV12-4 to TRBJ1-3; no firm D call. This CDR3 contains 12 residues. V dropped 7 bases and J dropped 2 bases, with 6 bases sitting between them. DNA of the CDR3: TGTGCCAGCATGAGGGCTGGAAACACCATATATTTT. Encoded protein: CASMRAGNTIYF.

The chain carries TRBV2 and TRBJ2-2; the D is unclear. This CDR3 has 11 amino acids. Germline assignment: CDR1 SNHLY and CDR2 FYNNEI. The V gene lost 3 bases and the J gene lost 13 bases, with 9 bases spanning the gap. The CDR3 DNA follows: TGTGCCAGCAGTGATTACAACAGGCTGTTTTTT. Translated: CASSDYNRLFF.

In DNA form, the CDR3 reads TGCGCCAGCAGCAGCAGACAGGGGACGGGTGGCTACACCTTC. This sequence encodes CASSSRQGTGGYTF. The chain is built from TRBV5-1 and TRBJ1-2; TRBD1 aligns across 8 bases. V trimming: 4 bases; J trimming: 7 bases; junction bases outside the gene matches: 9. Germline CDR1 is SGHRS and CDR2 is YFSETQ. The CDR3 extends over 14 amino acids.

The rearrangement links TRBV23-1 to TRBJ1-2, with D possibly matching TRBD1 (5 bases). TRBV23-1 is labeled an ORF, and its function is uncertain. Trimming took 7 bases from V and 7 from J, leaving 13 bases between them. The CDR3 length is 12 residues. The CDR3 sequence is CASTQGVVGYTF. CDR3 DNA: TGCGCCAGCACCCAAGGGGTCGTTGGCTACACCTTC.

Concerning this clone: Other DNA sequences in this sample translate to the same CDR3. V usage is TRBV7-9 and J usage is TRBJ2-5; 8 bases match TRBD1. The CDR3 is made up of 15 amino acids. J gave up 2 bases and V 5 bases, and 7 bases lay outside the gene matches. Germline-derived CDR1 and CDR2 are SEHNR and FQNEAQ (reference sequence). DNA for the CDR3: TGTGCCAGCAGCCTCAGACAGGGGAGACAAGAGACCCAGTACTTC. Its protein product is CASSLRQGRQETQYF.

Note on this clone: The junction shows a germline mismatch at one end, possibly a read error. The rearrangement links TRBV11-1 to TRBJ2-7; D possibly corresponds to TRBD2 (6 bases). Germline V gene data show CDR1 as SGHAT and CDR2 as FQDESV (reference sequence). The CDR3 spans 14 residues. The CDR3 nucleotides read TGTACCAGCAAGATGGGAGGTTTCGCCTACGAGCAGTACTTC. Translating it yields CTSKMGGFAYEQYF.

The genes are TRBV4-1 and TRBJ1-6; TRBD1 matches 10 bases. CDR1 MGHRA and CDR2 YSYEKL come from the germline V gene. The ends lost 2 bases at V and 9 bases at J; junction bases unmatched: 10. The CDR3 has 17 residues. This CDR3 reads CASSQLPGTGEFSPLHF. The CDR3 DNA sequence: TGCGCCAGCAGCCAACTTCCCGGGACAGGGGAATTTTCACCCCTCCACTTT.

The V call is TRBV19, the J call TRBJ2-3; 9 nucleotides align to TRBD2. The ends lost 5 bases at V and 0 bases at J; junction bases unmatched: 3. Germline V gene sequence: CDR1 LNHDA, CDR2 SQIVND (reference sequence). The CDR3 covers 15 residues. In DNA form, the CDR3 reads TGTGCCAGTAGTTTCACTAGCGGGAGCACAGATACGCAGTATTTT. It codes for CASSFTSGSTDTQYF.

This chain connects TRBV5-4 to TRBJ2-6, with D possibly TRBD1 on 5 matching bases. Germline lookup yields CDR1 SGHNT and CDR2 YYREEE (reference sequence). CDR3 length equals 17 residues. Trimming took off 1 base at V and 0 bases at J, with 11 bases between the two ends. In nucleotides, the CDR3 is TGTGCCAGCAGCTTGAAACTCCAGGGCTCTGGGGCCAACGTCCTGACTTTC. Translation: CASSLKLQGSGANVLTF.

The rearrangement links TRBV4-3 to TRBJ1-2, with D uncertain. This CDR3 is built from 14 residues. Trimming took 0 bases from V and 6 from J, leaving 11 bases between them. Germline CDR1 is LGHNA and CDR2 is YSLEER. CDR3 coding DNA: TGCGCCAGCAGCCAAGATATCCCCAGCGATGGCTACACCTTC. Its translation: CASSQDIPSDGYTF.

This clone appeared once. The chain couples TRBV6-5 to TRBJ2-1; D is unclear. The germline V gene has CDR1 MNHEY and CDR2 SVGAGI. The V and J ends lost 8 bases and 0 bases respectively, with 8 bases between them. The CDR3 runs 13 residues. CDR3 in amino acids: CASDSGSYNEQFF. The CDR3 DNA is TGTGCCAGCGACTCGGGCTCCTACAATGAGCAGTTCTTC.

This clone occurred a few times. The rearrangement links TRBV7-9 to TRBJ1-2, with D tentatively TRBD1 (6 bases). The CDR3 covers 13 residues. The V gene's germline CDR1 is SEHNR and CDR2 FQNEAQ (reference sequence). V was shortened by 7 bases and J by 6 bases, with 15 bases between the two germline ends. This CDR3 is CASTPQGRDGYTF. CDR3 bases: TGTGCCAGCACACCTCAGGGGCGAGATGGCTACACCTTC.

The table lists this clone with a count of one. The CDR3 nucleotides read TGTGCCAGTAGTATAACGGCGGATCAGCCCCAGCATTTT. Amino acids: CASSITADQPQHF. V usage is TRBV19 and J usage is TRBJ1-5; no reliable D call. CDR3 length equals 13 residues. Per germline, CDR1 LNHDA and CDR2 SQIVND (reference sequence). The V end lost 2 bases, the J end lost 5 bases, and 7 bases lay between the germline ends.

CDR3 protein: CASSPSPLRTEAFF. The CDR3 DNA reads as TGTGCCAGCAGTCCATCCCCTCTGAGGACTGAAGCTTTCTTT. The chain is built from TRBV27 and TRBJ1-1; unclear D gene. Germline V CDR1 and CDR2: MNHEY, SMNVEV (reference sequence). CDR3 length equals 14 residues. V gave up 5 bases and J gave up 5 bases, with 15 bases separating them.